This T cell receptor (beta chain) was recovered during a study of blood T cell repertoires in COVID-19. Some clones are missing from TCRdb's copy, which holds only in-frame ones; the method was immunoSEQ multiplex PCR. The sample lists some 260,000 clones; approximately 88% were seen once. This CDR3 contains 13 residues. V lost 2 bases, J lost 6 bases, and 1 base stayed unmatched. Germline CDR1 reads LGHDT; CDR2 reads YNNKEL (reference sequence). The origin of this receptor is a woman in her twenties or thirties with COVID-19, enrolled during active disease. The sequenced sample was peripheral blood. The chain uses TRBV3-1 (or the pseudogene TRBV3-2) and TRBJ1-5; TRBD1 matches at 7 bases. The DNA for the CDR3 is TGTGCCAGCAGCCAATACAGGGGTCAGCCCCAGCATTTT. Protein product: CASSQYRGQPQHF.